The next 5 T cell receptor beta chains were all read from a single sample in a study of blood T cell repertoires in COVID-19. Produced via immunoSEQ multiplex PCR; TCRdb's table is partial and in-frame only. Among some 90,000 clones listed, approximately 87% were seen once. The sequencing input was peripheral blood. Every receptor here comes from a human donor in a cohort sampled during active COVID-19.

This clone was detected only a few times. The chain joins TRBV5-1 to TRBJ1-2, with TRBD1 identical over 7 bases. Trimming at V came to 3 bases and at J to 3 bases, leaving 5 bases not matched to a gene. Germline CDR1 reads SGHRS; CDR2 reads YFSETQ. There are 14 residues in the CDR3. The CDR3 nucleotides read TGCGCCAGCAGCTCAGGGGGTGGTGACTATGGCTACACCTTC. It codes for CASSSGGGDYGYTF.

This clone was seen a few times. The V call is TRBV11-2, the J call TRBJ2-1; 10 nucleotides align to TRBD2. This CDR3 has 16 amino acids. Germline CDR1 and CDR2: SGHAT and FQNNGV. Trimming at V came to 2 bases and at J to 3 bases, leaving 4 bases not matched to a gene. Here the CDR3 DNA reads TGTGCCAGCAGCTTAAGCGGGAGGGCCCGCTACAATGAGCAGTTCTTC. This codes for CASSLSGRARYNEQFF.

This chain links TRBV7-6 with TRBJ2-1, with no clear D. The CDR3 is made up of 13 amino acids. V lost 4 bases to trimming and J lost 4 bases, with 8 bases between them. Germline values: CDR1 SGHVS, CDR2 FNYEAQ. The CDR3 DNA is TGTGCCAGCAGCTCAATACTTTACAATGAGCAGTTCTTC. Translation: CASSSILYNEQFF.

The chain is built from TRBV1 and TRBJ2-2; the table's D call of TRBD2 was not tested on the DNA. TRBV1 is a documented pseudogene. The CDR3 loop spans 14 amino acids. Here the CDR3 DNA reads TGCACCAGCAGCCAAGATGGGGGGGCCGGGGAGCTGTTTTTT. This codes for CTSSQDGGAGELFF.

The chain is built from TRBV3-1 (or the pseudogene TRBV3-2) and TRBJ2-1; 10 positions match TRBD1. Germline CDR1 reads LGHDT; CDR2 reads YNNKEL (reference sequence). The trim removed 4 bases at V and 6 bases at J, leaving 3 bases unmatched. The CDR3 is made up of 14 amino acids. This chain's CDR3 is CASSPWDRGNEQFF. In DNA, the CDR3 is TGTGCCAGCAGCCCATGGGACAGGGGCAATGAGCAGTTCTTC.